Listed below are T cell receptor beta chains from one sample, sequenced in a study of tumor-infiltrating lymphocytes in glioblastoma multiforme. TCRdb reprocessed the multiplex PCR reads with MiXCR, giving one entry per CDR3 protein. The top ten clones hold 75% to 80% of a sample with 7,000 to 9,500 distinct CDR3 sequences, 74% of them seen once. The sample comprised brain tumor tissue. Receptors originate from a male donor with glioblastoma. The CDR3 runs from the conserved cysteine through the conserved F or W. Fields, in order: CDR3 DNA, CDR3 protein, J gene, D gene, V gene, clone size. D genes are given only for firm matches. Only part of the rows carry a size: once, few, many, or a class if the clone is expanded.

DNA: TGTGCCAGCAGTTACTACGGTCTAGCGCTCTCCTACGAGCAGTACTTC
CDR3: CASSYYGLALSYEQYF
J: TRBJ2-7
D: .
V: TRBV6-6
size: .

DNA: TGTACCAGCAGTGCCCAAGAAGGGCGCCTTGGCACCGGGGAGCTGTTTTTC
CDR3: CTSSAQEGRLGTGELFF
J: TRBJ2-2
D: .
V: TRBV25-1
size: .

DNA: TGTGCCAGCAGCCAGGACAGGGGTGGAGAGACCCAGTACTTC
CDR3: CASSQDRGGETQYF
J: TRBJ2-5
D: TRBD1
V: TRBV6-5
size: .

DNA: TGTGCCAGCAGGCCATTTTCAGGGGAGATTGAAGCTTTCTTT
CDR3: CASRPFSGEIEAFF
J: TRBJ1-1
D: .
V: TRBV6-5
size: .

DNA: TGCAGTGCTGGGGTTAGCTTGGATACGCAGTATTTT
CDR3: CSAGVSLDTQYF
J: TRBJ2-3
D: .
V: TRBV20-1
size: .

DNA: TGTGCCAGCAGCTCAAGGACTAGCGGTCACGAGCAGTACTTC
CDR3: CASSSRTSGHEQYF
J: TRBJ2-7
D: TRBD2
V: TRBV11-1
size: .

DNA: TGCAGTGCTCGTTTCAGGGGGCGAAATACGCAGTATTTT
CDR3: CSARFRGRNTQYF
J: TRBJ2-3
D: TRBD1
V: TRBV20-1
size: .

DNA: TGTGCCAGCAGCCCTCGCGGACGCCCCGGGGAAGGCTACACCTTC
CDR3: CASSPRGRPGEGYTF
J: TRBJ1-2
D: .
V: TRBV7-9
size: .

DNA: TGTGCCAGCAGCTTTTCCAGAGACAGGGTATGGGAGCAGTACTTC
CDR3: CASSFSRDRVWEQYF
J: TRBJ2-7
D: TRBD1
V: TRBV11-2
size: .

DNA: TGTGCCAGCAGCTTAGACGGGACAGGGGACACCGGGGAGCTGTTTTTT
CDR3: CASSLDGTGDTGELFF
J: TRBJ2-2
D: TRBD1
V: TRBV11-2
size: many

DNA: TGCGCCAGCAGTAGGAGCAGTAGGGTGGAGACCCAGTACTTC
CDR3: CASSRSSRVETQYF
J: TRBJ2-5
D: .
V: TRBV10-2
size: .

DNA: TGTGCCAGCAGTGAATCGACTAGATCAAAGTACTTC
CDR3: CASSESTRSKYF
J: TRBJ2-5
D: .
V: TRBV2
size: few

DNA: TGTGCCAGCAGCCCGGGACAGGGCCCCTACGAGCAGTACTTC
CDR3: CASSPGQGPYEQYF
J: TRBJ2-7
D: TRBD1
V: TRBV11-2
size: few

DNA: TGTGCCAGCAGCCGCGACAGGGGGAAGGTCAACAATGAGCAGTTCTTC
CDR3: CASSRDRGKVNNEQFF
J: TRBJ2-1
D: TRBD1
V: TRBV11-2
size: .

DNA: TGTGCCAGCAGTTACGGCAGGGCAGCAGATACGCAGTATTTT
CDR3: CASSYGRAADTQYF
J: TRBJ2-3
D: .
V: TRBV6-2/TRBV6-3
size: few

DNA: TGCAGTGCCCTGGGGACTAGCGGGAGGAAATACAATGAGCGGTTCTTC
CDR3: CSALGTSGRKYNERFF
J: TRBJ2-1
D: TRBD2
V: TRBV20-1
size: .

DNA: TGTGTCAACAGCCCCACTACTAGCGTCACAGATACGCAGTATTTT
CDR3: CVNSPTTSVTDTQYF
J: TRBJ2-3
D: TRBD2
V: TRBV11-2
size: .

DNA: TGTGCCAGCAGCCCCCTGACTAGCGCGGATTCCACCGGGGAGCTGTTTTTT
CDR3: CASSPLTSADSTGELFF
J: TRBJ2-2
D: TRBD2
V: TRBV7-8
size: .

DNA: TGTACCAGCAGCACTCTTCAACTGACAGGGGGCCCTATAAGGAGGCAGTACTTC
CDR3: CTSSTLQLTGGPIRRQYF
J: TRBJ2-7
D: TRBD1
V: TRBV11-2
size: .

DNA: TGTGCCAGCAGCGGACGACAGTGGGAGACCCAGTACTTC
CDR3: CASSGRQWETQYF
J: TRBJ2-5
D: .
V: TRBV11-2
size: .

DNA: TGCAGTGCTTTCCTCGAGGGTGGGAACACTGAAGCTTTCTTT
CDR3: CSAFLEGGNTEAFF
J: TRBJ1-1
D: .
V: TRBV20-1
size: .

DNA: TGTGCCAGCAGCTTTGAGAGTCACACAGATACGCAGTATTTT
CDR3: CASSFESHTDTQYF
J: TRBJ2-3
D: .
V: TRBV11-3
size: .

DNA: TGTGCCAGCAGGCCCTGGGATTCCGATCTCTACACCTTC
CDR3: CASRPWDSDLYTF
J: TRBJ1-2
D: .
V: TRBV12-3/TRBV12-4
size: .

DNA: TGTGCCAGCAGCATAGTAAATGTGCAGTTTTTC
CDR3: CASSIVNVQFF
J: TRBJ2-1
D: .
V: TRBV11-2
size: .

DNA: TGCAGTGCTAGCACCAGCTTGAATACTGAAGCTCTCTTT
CDR3: CSASTSLNTEALF
J: TRBJ1-1
D: .
V: TRBV20-1
size: .

DNA: TGCAGTGTCCGGGACAACACCTACGAGCAGTACTTC
CDR3: CSVRDNTYEQYF
J: TRBJ2-7
D: .
V: TRBV29-1
size: .

DNA: TGTGCCAGCAGCCTCCGCACGAACACCGGGGAGCTGTTTTTT
CDR3: CASSLRTNTGELFF
J: TRBJ2-2
D: .
V: TRBV6-5
size: .

DNA: TGCGCCAGCAGCTTGGAGGGGAGTAGCACTGAAGCTTTCTTT
CDR3: CASSLEGSSTEAFF
J: TRBJ1-1
D: .
V: TRBV5-1
size: medium-sized

DNA: TGCGCCAGCAGCTTGGCCGGGGGGAGCGTCTTATTAGAGAAGTACTTC
CDR3: CASSLAGGSVLLEKYF
J: TRBJ2-7
D: TRBD2
V: TRBV5-1
size: .

DNA: .
CDR3: CSVGTGSTNENLLF
J: TRBJ1-4
D: .
V: TRBV29-1
size: .

DNA: TGTGCCAGCAGTTTTCTTAGCGGCACAGATACGCAGTATTTT
CDR3: CASSFLSGTDTQYF
J: TRBJ2-3
D: .
V: TRBV28
size: .

DNA: TGTGCCAGCAGCCCGCAACAGGAAACCTCTGGGGCCAACGTCCTGACTTTC
CDR3: CASSPQQETSGANVLTF
J: TRBJ2-6
D: .
V: TRBV14
size: .

DNA: TGCAGCATCCTGGTACCCCGGCGGACTACCCGATACAATGAGCAGTTCTTC
CDR3: CSILVPRRTTRYNEQFF
J: TRBJ2-1
D: .
V: TRBV29-1
size: .

DNA: TGTGCCAGCAGCCCAGCCAGTGATGGGCAGCAGTACTTC
CDR3: CASSPASDGQQYF
J: TRBJ2-4
D: .
V: TRBV11-2
size: few

DNA: TGCAGCGTTGACGGGGCGGACACCGGGGAGCTGTTTTTT
CDR3: CSVDGADTGELFF
J: TRBJ2-2
D: .
V: TRBV29-1
size: few

DNA: TGTGCCAGCAGCTTAGTTGCAGGGGAAAACATTCAGTACTTC
CDR3: CASSLVAGENIQYF
J: TRBJ2-4
D: .
V: TRBV11-2
size: once

DNA: TGTGCCAGCAGCTTATCTAAACTAGCACTATACGAGCAGTACTTC
CDR3: CASSLSKLALYEQYF
J: TRBJ2-7
D: .
V: TRBV11-2
size: .

DNA: TGTGCCAGCAGCAGAGATGAGGACTCACAGTTCTTC
CDR3: CASSRDEDSQFF
J: TRBJ2-1
D: .
V: TRBV11-2
size: .

DNA: TGTGCCAGCAGCTTAGTCTTAGGACGCGGCTACGAGCAGTACTTC
CDR3: CASSLVLGRGYEQYF
J: TRBJ2-7
D: .
V: TRBV11-2
size: .

DNA: TGTGCCAGCAGCTTTACCGGGACCAGCGAAGGAACCCAATACTTC
CDR3: CASSFTGTSEGTQYF
J: TRBJ2-5
D: .
V: TRBV11-2
size: .

DNA: TGTGCCAGCAGTCCAGGGGTGTTAGTGATGAACACTGAAGCTTTCTTT
CDR3: CASSPGVLVMNTEAFF
J: TRBJ1-1
D: .
V: TRBV28
size: .

DNA: TGTGCCAGTAGCATCTCTAGCCTAGCACTATATGAGCAGTACTTC
CDR3: CASSISSLALYEQYF
J: TRBJ2-7
D: .
V: TRBV11-2
size: .

DNA: TGTGCCAGCAGCTCCAGCGGGAGTCTCCACAATGAGCAGTTCTTC
CDR3: CASSSSGSLHNEQFF
J: TRBJ2-1
D: TRBD2
V: TRBV11-2
size: .

DNA: TGCAGTGCTAGAGACGAGAGTTCTAACTATGGCTACACCTTC
CDR3: CSARDESSNYGYTF
J: TRBJ1-2
D: .
V: TRBV20-1
size: .

DNA: TGTGCCAGCAGCTTGGGGCTGAACTCCTACAATGAGCAGTTCTTC
CDR3: CASSLGLNSYNEQFF
J: TRBJ2-1
D: .
V: TRBV5-6
size: .

DNA: TGCAGTGCTTCCCGGACTAGCGCGACCTTGGGGGAGCAGTTCTTC
CDR3: CSASRTSATLGEQFF
J: TRBJ2-1
D: TRBD2
V: TRBV20-1
size: .

DNA: TGCGCTAGCAGCCAAGCGGACAGACTCTCCTACGAGCAGTACTTC
CDR3: CASSQADRLSYEQYF
J: TRBJ2-7
D: .
V: TRBV4-1
size: .

DNA: TGTGCCAGCAGTTACTGGACACCAGGGAGTGGCTACACCTTC
CDR3: CASSYWTPGSGYTF
J: TRBJ1-2
D: .
V: TRBV6-6
size: .